The source of this TCR beta chain is a study of cytomegalovirus exposure and HLA in healthy donors. Overall study results and limits: The study listed 150 to 200 cytomegalovirus-associated TCR beta chains. Subsequent analysis of the roughly 120 validation repertoires found a tendency for first-cohort TCR clusters to co-occur. Published work reported that the classifier diagnosed cytomegalovirus status with high specificity and sensitivity.

To note about this clone: No antigen is known for it.

Trimming removed 4 bases from V and 1 base from J; junction bases left unmatched: 5. The CDR3 is made up of 17 amino acids. Germline V gene data show CDR1 as MGHDK and CDR2 as SYGVNS. Separate from the 666-subject first cohort, the roughly 120-subject validation cohort was the one that the donors belonged to. This table comes from immunoSEQ multiplex PCR, and its TCRdb copy is limited to in-frame clones, with some not included. This table holds roughly 120,000 clones, under 90% found once. This chain joins TRBV25-1 and TRBJ2-5, with 14 bases lining up with TRBD2. The sample was PBMCs. This clonotype originated in a woman aged 25 to 39 in good health and CMV-seronegative. CDR3 sequence (DNA): TGTGCCAGCAGTGCCCGACTAGCGGGGGGGATCCAAGAGACCCAGTACTTC. Translation: CASSARLAGGIQETQYF.